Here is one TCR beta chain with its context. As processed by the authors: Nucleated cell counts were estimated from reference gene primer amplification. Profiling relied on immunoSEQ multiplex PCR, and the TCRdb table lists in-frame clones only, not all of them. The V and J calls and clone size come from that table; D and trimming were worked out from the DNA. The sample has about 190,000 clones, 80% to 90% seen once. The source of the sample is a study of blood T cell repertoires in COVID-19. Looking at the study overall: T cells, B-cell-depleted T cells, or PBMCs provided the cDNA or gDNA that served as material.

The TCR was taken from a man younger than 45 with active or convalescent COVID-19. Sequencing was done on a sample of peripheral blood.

The CDR3 nucleotides are TGTGCCACCAGTGATCCGACTAGCGGGAGTATACATGAGCAGTTCTTC. As protein: CATSDPTSGSIHEQFF. This rearrangement joins TRBV24-1 to TRBJ2-1; 12 bases match TRBD2. In germline, CDR1 is KGHDR, CDR2 SFDVKD. The CDR3 runs 16 residues. V was clipped by 3 bases and J by 8 bases; unmatched bases: 7.